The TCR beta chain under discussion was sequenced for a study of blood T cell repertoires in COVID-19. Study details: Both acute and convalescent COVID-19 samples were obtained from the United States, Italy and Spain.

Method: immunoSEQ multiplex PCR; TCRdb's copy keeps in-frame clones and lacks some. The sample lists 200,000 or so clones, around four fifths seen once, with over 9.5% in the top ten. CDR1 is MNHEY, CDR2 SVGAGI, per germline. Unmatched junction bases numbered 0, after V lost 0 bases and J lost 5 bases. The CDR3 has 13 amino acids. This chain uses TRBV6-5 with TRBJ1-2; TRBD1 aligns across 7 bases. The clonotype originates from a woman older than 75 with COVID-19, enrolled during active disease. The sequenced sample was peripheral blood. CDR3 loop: CASSYSTGYGYTF. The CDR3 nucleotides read TGTGCCAGCAGTTACTCGACAGGGTATGGCTACACCTTC.